A single sample gave rise to the 13 T cell receptor beta chains below, sequenced in a study of T cell responses to AZD1222 COVID-19 vaccine. Measured with immunoSEQ multiplex PCR; TCRdb has only the in-frame clones, and not every one. There are fewer than 200,000 clones in the sample; 85% to 95% occur only once, and roughly 10% lies in the top ten. The specimen comprised peripheral blood, sampled on day 0 of AZD1222 vaccination. Source of these receptors: an adult in good health.

This clone was picked up a small number of times. The rearrangement uses TRBV4-1 and TRBJ1-3; 7 bases align to TRBD1. V shed 5 bases, J shed 3 bases, and the junction held 4 bases outside the gene matches. This CDR3 is 14 amino acids long. Germline values: CDR1 MGHRA, CDR2 YSYEKL. CDR3 region: CASSEGGFGNTIYF. The CDR3 bases are TGCGCCAGCAGCGAAGGGGGCTTTGGAAACACCATATATTTT.

Here the CDR3 DNA reads TGTGCCAGCAGCTTAGAAGGTCCTTTACCCTATAATTCACCCCTCCACTTT. It specifies CASSLEGPLPYNSPLHF. V and J are TRBV11-2 and TRBJ1-6, with unresolved D. The CDR3 totals 17 residues. Trimming pared 0 bases from V and 2 bases from J, leaving 11 bases between. Germline CDR1 SGHAT, CDR2 FQNNGV.

The chain uses TRBV5-8 and TRBJ2-2; perhaps D is TRBD1 or TRBD2 (5 bases each). V lost 4 bases to trimming and J lost 2 bases, with 12 bases between them. This CDR3 is built from 15 residues. Germline CDR1 is SGHTS and CDR2 is YDEGEE. CDR3 sequence: CASSPGTANTGELFF. CDR3 bases: TGTGCCAGCAGCCCTGGGACGGCCAACACCGGGGAGCTGTTTTTT.

This chain uses TRBV13 with TRBJ1-1; D is undetermined. Germline loops: CDR1 PRHDT, CDR2 FYEKMQ (reference sequence). The V and J ends lost 5 bases and 1 base respectively, with 11 bases between them. The CDR3 contains 14 residues. The CDR3 spells CASSLRGGNTEAFF. DNA of the CDR3: TGTGCCAGCAGCCTACGAGGTGGGAACACTGAAGCTTTCTTT.

In this sample, this clone turned up once. The chain combines TRBV4-3 with TRBJ2-3; no reliable D call. The CDR3 contains 16 residues. The germline CDR1 and CDR2 sequences are LGHNA and YSLEER. Trimming cost V 0 bases and J 1 base, with 11 bases left between them. The CDR3, as DNA: TGCGCCAGCAGCCAAGATGTCAACAGACGCACAGATACGCAGTATTTT. Translated, it gives CASSQDVNRRTDTQYF.

This clone was seen only once. The chain has TRBV14 and TRBJ1-1, with D tentatively TRBD1 (5 bases). V was trimmed by 0 bases and J by 1 base, leaving 18 bases between them. The CDR3 spans 18 residues. Germline V gene lookup returns CDR1 SGHDN and CDR2 FVKESK. The CDR3: CASSQESGQTSWNTEAFF. CDR3 bases: TGTGCCAGCAGCCAAGAGTCAGGGCAGACCTCTTGGAACACTGAAGCTTTCTTT.

This chain uses TRBV7-2 with TRBJ1-1, with unresolved D. The V gene lost 5 bases and the J gene lost 10 bases, with 11 bases spanning the gap. Germline loops: CDR1 SGHTA, CDR2 FQGNSA. The CDR3 is 11 residues long. The CDR3 sequence is CASSQVLAAFF. The DNA for the CDR3 is TGTGCCAGCAGCCAAGTCCTGGCAGCTTTCTTT.

The chain uses TRBV30 and TRBJ2-3; 15 bases agree with TRBD2. Germline V gene data show CDR1 as GTSNPN and CDR2 as SVGIG (reference sequence). J lost 6 bases, V lost 2 bases, and 15 bases had no gene match. The CDR3 loop spans 19 amino acids. CDR3: CAWSYPSVGLAGGPDTQYF. Here the CDR3 DNA reads TGTGCCTGGAGTTACCCTTCCGTTGGACTAGCGGGAGGGCCCGATACGCAGTATTTT.

In regard to this clone: Other DNA sequences from this sample encode an identical CDR3 as well. The rearrangement joins TRBV27 to TRBJ1-5; D not resolved. This CDR3 contains 14 residues. CDR1 is MNHEY and CDR2 is SMNVEV in the germline V gene (reference sequence). Deletions cut 3 bases from V and 1 base from J, with 7 bases between. In nucleotides, the CDR3 is TGTGCCAGCAGTTTGGGTGGGAGCAATCAGCCCCAGCATTTT. Encoded protein: CASSLGGSNQPQHF.

The chain has TRBV9 and TRBJ1-1; a possible D gene is TRBD1 (6 bases). Trimming pared 0 bases from V and 4 bases from J, leaving 10 bases between. Looked up from germline, CDR1 is SGDLS and CDR2 is YYNGEE. The CDR3 has 14 residues. The CDR3 coding sequence is TGTGCCAGCAGCGTAGTGGGGGCAGCCACTGAAGCTTTCTTT. Translated, it gives CASSVVGAATEAFF.

This chain links TRBV4-3 with TRBJ1-1, with a weak D call TRBD1 (5 bases). This CDR3 is 13 amino acids long. V lost 0 bases, J lost 8 bases, and 10 bases lay in between. Germline V gene data show CDR1 as LGHNA and CDR2 as YSLEER. The CDR3 bases are TGCGCCAGCAGCCAAGATTCGAACAGGGAAGCTTTCTTT. Its protein product is CASSQDSNREAFF.

This clone appeared once. CDR3 in DNA: TGTGCCAGCAGAACTGCAGGGATAGCGAACACCGGGGAGCTGTTTTTT. It is translated as CASRTAGIANTGELFF. The rearrangement uses TRBV27 and TRBJ2-2, with a weak D call TRBD1 (5 bases). This CDR3 spans 16 amino acids. Germline CDR1 MNHEY, CDR2 SMNVEV (reference sequence). V was pared by 6 bases and J by 0 bases, with 14 bases between.

The J gene is TRBJ1-1, the V gene TRBV19; possibly TRBD1 for D (5 bases). With 8 bases removed from V and 0 bases from J, the gap between germline ends came to 16 bases. The CDR3 totals 15 residues. Germline-derived CDR1 and CDR2 are LNHDA and SQIVND (reference sequence). The CDR3 nucleotides are TGTGCCAGTTCTCCGGGGGGGGAAATGAACACTGAAGCTTTCTTT. This codes for CASSPGGEMNTEAFF.